This T cell receptor (beta chain) was found in a study of molecular identifiers for immune sequencing clone quantification. Turning to the study itself: The replicate experiment used RNA from roughly 21,000 or 96,000 naive CD8 cells. This RNA was split into five aliquots, and four of them were sequenced.

TCRdb passed the PCR reads through MiXCR, listing each CDR3 protein once. The sample consists of more than 450,000 distinct CDR3 sequences, around 23% of them appearing once. The sample holds many counts of this clonotype. The CDR3 contains 16 residues. Germline CDR1 and CDR2: MGHDK and SYGVNS. Trimming shortened V by 0 bases and J by 2 bases, and 12 bases separated the two germline ends. The chain uses TRBV25-1 and TRBJ2-3; tentatively, D is TRBD1 or TRBD2 (5 bases each). The sample comprised naive CD8+ T cells from blood, with Jurkat cell RNA spiked in. Subset meaning: FACS-sorted CD8+CD4-CCR7+CD45RA+ naive T cells. The receptor was derived from a human donor in good health. Some libraries in this study had Jurkat cell RNA spiked in. In DNA, the CDR3 is TGTGCCAGCAGTGAATATCCTCTCGGGGCCACAGATACGCAGTATTTT. Its protein is CASSEYPLGATDTQYF.